The subject of this entry is one T cell receptor beta chain. Antigen unknown. The data are from a study of cytomegalovirus exposure and HLA in healthy donors. CDR1 is SGHNT, CDR2 YYREEE, per germline (reference sequence). Trimming took 4 bases from V and 7 from J; bases not matched to a gene: 12. This CDR3 has 15 residues. Points from the study as a whole: Accurate predictions that matched the HLA-A and HLA-B alleles of most subjects were reportedly made from TCR beta sequences. Per a prior analysis, the majority of TCR beta V segments were productive roughly 87% or roughly 30% of the time. A reported reduction in N-insertions relative to the roughly 710-donor mean was seen in an Asian-associated ancestry cluster in a later analysis. There were several of the most significant clusters that appeared linked to common viral pathogens in a later analysis.

The PCR had 60 Vbeta and 13 Jbeta primers. The assay was immunoSEQ multiplex PCR, and TCRdb's table has in-frame clones only and misses some. The table includes about 160,000 clones, about 85% detected once. The V and J genes are TRBV5-4 and TRBJ1-2, with TRBD1 matching 8 bases. The sample consisted of PBMCs. The clonotype originates from a man aged 18 to 30 in good health and CMV-seropositive. The CDR3 coding sequence is TGTGCCAGCAGCGGGGGGACAGGAGACTACGGTGGCTACACCTTC. This translates into CASSGGTGDYGGYTF.